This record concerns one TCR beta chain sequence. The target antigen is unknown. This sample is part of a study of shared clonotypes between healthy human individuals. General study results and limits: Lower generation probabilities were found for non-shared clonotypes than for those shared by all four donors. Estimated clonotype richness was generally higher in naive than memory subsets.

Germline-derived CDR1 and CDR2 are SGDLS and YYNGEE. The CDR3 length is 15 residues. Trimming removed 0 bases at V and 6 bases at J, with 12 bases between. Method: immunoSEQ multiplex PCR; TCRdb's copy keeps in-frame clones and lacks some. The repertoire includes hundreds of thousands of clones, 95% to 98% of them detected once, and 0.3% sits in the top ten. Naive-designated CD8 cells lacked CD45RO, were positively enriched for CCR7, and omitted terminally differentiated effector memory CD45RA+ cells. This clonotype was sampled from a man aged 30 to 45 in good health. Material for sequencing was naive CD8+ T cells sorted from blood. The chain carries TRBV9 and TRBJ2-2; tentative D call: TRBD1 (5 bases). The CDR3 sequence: CASSVAQGLAGELFF. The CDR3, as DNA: TGTGCCAGCAGCGTAGCTCAGGGCCTCGCCGGGGAGCTGTTTTTT.